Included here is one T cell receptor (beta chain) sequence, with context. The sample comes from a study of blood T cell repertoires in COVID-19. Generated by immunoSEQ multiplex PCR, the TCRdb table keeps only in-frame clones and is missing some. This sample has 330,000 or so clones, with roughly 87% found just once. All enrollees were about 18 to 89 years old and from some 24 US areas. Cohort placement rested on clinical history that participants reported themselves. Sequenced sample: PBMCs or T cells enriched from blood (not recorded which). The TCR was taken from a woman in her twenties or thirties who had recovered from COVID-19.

CDR3 region: CASSVALYRGPGNTIYF. In DNA, the CDR3 is TGTGCCAGCAGCGTAGCCCTTTACAGGGGGCCTGGAAACACCATATATTTT. The V and J genes are TRBV9 and TRBJ1-3; 9 positions agree with TRBD1. V lost 0 bases, J lost 2 bases, and 6 bases stayed unmatched. Germline CDR1 SGDLS, CDR2 YYNGEE. This CDR3 is 17 amino acids long. Drawing the rest from reference TRBV9 and TRBJ1-3, the complete variable domain is DSGVTQTPKHLITATGQRVTLRCSPRSGDLSVYWYQQSLDQGLQFLIQYYNGEERAKGNILERFSAQQFPDLHSELNLSSLELGDSALYFCASSVALYRGPGNTIYFGEGSWLTVV.